Described below is a single TCR beta chain sequence and its context. This record comes from a study of T cells in women clearing cervical HPV infection. Study as a whole: Blood came at first lesion visit for cases, post-clearance for controls.

Profiled with immunoSEQ multiplex PCR; TCRdb holds only in-frame clones, not every one. Found here are around 48,000 clones; the top ten clones hold about 1.6%. The clonotype was recovered from a woman between 18 and 70 years old with a cervical HPV16 infection that either progressed to CIN3+ or cleared (not recorded which). Sequenced material: blood buffy coat.

CDR3 residues: CASSLAVNQPQHF. Incomplete CDR3 DNA: TGTGCCAGCAGCTTAGCGGTAAATCAGCCC. The J gene is TRBJ1-5, the V gene TRBV11-2; unclear D gene. The DNA ends 3 residues before the CDR3 does, and the rest of the CDR3 is filled in from the germline J gene. V dropped 1 base and J dropped 4 bases, with 5 bases sitting between them. Germline assignment: CDR1 SGHAT and CDR2 FQNNGV. The CDR3 extends over 13 amino acids.